The 3 T cell receptor beta chains below were found in one sample sequenced in a study of blood T cell repertoires in COVID-19. Repertoires were generated with immunoSEQ multiplex PCR, while TCRdb's copy carries only in-frame clones and drops some. Here the sample spans over 300,000 clones, approximately 85% being singletons. The sequenced sample was peripheral blood. The receptors stem from a human donor in a cohort sampled during active COVID-19.

The rearrangement joins TRBV9 to TRBJ1-1; D not certain. Germline V gene data show CDR1 as SGDLS and CDR2 as YYNGEE. Trimming pared 0 bases from V and 1 base from J, leaving 19 bases between. There are 18 residues in the CDR3. In DNA, the CDR3 is TGTGCCAGCAGCGTAGTTCCGAACGGATTTGAGGGGAACACTGAAGCTTTCTTT. Its protein product is CASSVVPNGFEGNTEAFF.

This clone was seen only once. The sample holds other DNA sequences that translate to the same CDR3. V usage is TRBV20-1 and J usage is TRBJ2-3; 10 bases align to TRBD2. Per the germline V gene, CDR1 is DFQATT and CDR2 is SNEGSKA (reference sequence). The CDR3 has 13 residues. Trimming removed 3 bases from V and 3 bases from J; junction bases left unmatched: 0. The DNA for the CDR3 is TGCAGTGCTAGTAGCGGGGGGACAGATACGCAGTATTTT. It codes for CSASSGGTDTQYF.

The chain couples TRBV30 to TRBJ1-6; the match to TRBD1 covers 7 bases. Germline V gene data show CDR1 as GTSNPN and CDR2 as SVGIG (reference sequence). V was clipped by 2 bases and J by 5 bases; unmatched bases: 3. The CDR3 is 14 residues long. The chain's CDR3 is CAWSQGQDNSPLHF. The CDR3 nucleotides read TGTGCCTGGAGTCAAGGACAGGATAATTCACCCCTCCACTTT. The entire variable domain, with the rest obtained from reference TRBV30 and TRBJ1-6, is as follows: SQTIHQWPATLVQPVGSPLSLECTVEGTSNPNLYWYRQAAGRGLQLLFYSVGIGQISSEVPQNLSASRPQDRQFILSSKKLLLSDSGFYLCAWSQGQDNSPLHFGNGTRLTVT.